The T cell receptor beta chain under discussion was sequenced for a study of CXCR3-negative and CXCR3-positive naive CD8 T cells. In preparing the TRB cDNA libraries, 5' RACE with UMI labels was used. Each CDR3 protein gets one entry in TCRdb, which reprocessed the 5' RACE reads and gives no DNA. The sample's table shows 50,000 to 65,000 distinct CDR3 sequences. Comments on this clonotype: The antigen is undetermined.

The CDR3 is 14 amino acids. Regarding the study as a whole: In CXCR3-positive naive cells, the TRB CDR3s were more hydrophobic than in CXCR3-negative naive cells. CXCR3 expression dropped partially after cryopreservation, and most assays relied on fresh PBMCs. Naive subsets had comparable surface CD5; TCR strength was inferred from TRB CDR3 properties.

Using triplicate sorts, roughly 300,000 cells were collected each time from every CD8+ T cell subset. CD45RO-CCR7+CD27+CD95- cells counted as naive CD8+ T cells. The V and J genes are TRBV12-3 or TRBV12-4 and TRBJ2-7; TCRdb's D call of TRBD2 is untestable without DNA. The material sequenced was naive CXCR3+ CD8+ T cells from blood. Subset reported: CD45RO-CCR7+CD27+CD95- naive CD8+ T cells expressing CXCR3 (TNR3+). The TCR sequence derives from a human donor in good health. Some clones in this sample may be carry-over from other donors' samples. CDR3 sequence reads: CASSERWAAGEQYF.